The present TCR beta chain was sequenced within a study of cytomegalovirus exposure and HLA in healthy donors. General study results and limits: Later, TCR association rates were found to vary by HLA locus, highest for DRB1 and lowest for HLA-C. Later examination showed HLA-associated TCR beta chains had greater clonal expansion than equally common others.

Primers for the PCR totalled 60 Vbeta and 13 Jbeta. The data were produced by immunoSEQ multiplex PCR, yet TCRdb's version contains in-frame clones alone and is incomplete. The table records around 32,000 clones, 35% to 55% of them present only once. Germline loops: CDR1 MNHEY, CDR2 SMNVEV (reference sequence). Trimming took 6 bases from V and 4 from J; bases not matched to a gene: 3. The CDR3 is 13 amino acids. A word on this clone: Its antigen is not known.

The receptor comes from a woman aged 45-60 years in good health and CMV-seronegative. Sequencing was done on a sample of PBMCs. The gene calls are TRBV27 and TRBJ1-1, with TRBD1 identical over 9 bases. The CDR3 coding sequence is TGTGCCAGCAGAAAGACAGGGGGCACTGAAGCTTTCTTT. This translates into CASRKTGGTEAFF.